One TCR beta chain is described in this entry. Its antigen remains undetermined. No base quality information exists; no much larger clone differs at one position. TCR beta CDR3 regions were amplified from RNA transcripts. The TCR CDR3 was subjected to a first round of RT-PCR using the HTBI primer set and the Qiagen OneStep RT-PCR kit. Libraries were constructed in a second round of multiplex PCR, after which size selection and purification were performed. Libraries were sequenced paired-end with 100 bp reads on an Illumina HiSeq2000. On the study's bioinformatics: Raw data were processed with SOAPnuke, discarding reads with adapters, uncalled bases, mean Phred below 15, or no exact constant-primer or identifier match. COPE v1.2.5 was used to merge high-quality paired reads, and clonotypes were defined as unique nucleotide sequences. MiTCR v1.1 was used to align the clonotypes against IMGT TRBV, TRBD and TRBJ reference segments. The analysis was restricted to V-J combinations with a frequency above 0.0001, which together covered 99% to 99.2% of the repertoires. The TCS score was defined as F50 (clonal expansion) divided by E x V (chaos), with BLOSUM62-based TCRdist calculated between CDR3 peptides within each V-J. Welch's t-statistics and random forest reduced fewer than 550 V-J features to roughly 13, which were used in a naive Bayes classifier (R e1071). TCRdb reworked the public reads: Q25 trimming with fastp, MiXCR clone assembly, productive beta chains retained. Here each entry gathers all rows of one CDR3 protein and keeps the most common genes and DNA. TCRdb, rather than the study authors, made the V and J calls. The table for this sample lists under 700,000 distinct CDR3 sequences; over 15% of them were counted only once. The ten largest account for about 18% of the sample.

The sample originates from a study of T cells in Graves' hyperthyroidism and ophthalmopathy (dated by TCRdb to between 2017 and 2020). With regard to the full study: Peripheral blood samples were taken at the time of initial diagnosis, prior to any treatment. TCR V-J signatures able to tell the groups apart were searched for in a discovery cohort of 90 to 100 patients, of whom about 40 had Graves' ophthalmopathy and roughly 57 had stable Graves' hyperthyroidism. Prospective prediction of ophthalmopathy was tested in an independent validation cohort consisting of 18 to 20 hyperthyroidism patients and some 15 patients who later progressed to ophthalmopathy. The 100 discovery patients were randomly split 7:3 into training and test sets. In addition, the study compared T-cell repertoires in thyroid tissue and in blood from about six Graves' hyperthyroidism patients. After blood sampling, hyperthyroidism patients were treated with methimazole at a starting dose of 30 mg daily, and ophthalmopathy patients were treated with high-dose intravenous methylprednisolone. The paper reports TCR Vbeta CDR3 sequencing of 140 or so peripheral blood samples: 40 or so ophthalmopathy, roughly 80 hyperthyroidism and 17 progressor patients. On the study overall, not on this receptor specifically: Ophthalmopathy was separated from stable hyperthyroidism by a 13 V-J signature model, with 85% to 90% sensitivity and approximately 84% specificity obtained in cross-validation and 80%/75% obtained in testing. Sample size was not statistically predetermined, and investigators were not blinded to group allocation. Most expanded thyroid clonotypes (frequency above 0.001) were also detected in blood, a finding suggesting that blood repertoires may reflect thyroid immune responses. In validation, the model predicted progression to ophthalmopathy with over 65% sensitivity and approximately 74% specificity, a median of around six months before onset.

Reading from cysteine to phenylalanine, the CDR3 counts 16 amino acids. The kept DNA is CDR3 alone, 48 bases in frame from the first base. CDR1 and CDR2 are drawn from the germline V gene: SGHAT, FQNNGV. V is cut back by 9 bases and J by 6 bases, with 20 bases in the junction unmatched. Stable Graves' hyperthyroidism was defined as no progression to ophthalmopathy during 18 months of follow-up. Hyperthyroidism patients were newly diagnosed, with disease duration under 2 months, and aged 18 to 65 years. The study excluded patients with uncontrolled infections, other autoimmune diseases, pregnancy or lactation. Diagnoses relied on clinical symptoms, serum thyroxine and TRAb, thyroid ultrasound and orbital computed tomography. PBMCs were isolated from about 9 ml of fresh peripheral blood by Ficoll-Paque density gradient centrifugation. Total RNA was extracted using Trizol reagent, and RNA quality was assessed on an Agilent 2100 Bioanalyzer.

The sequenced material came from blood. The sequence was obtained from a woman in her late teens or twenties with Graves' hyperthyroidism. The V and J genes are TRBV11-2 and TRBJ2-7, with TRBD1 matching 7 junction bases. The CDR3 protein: CASSIVLTGAEGEQYF. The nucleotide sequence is TGTGCCAGTAGTATAGTCCTCACAGGGGCCGAGGGCGAGCAGTACTTC.